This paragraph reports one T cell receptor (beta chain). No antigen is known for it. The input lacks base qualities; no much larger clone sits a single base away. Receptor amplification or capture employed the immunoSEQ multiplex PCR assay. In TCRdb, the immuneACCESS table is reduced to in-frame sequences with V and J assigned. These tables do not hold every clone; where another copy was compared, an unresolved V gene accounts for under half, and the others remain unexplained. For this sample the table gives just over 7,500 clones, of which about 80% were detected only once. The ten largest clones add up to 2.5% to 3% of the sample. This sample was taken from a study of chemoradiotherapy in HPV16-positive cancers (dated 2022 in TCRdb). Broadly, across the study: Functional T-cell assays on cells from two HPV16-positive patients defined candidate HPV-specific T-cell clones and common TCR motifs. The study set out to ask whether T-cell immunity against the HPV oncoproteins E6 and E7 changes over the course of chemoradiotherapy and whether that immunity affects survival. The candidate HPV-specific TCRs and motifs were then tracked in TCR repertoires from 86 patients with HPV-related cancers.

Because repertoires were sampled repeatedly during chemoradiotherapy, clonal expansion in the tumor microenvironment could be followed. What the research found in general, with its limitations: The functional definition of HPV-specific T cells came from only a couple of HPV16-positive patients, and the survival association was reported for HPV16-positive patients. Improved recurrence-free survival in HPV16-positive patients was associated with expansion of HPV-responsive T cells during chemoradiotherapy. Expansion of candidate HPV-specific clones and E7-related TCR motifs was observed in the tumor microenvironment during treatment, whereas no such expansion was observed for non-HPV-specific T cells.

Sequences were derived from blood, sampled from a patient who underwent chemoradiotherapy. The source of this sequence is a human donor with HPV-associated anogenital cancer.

The CDR3 corresponds to CASSPLRGENYEQYF. The nucleotide sequence reads as follows: TGTGCCAGCTCACCACTCCGAGGGGAGAACTACGAGCAGTACTTC. The chain is assembled from TRBV18 and TRBJ2-7; the D gene could be either TRBD1 or TRBD2, each agreeing at 5 bases. CDR3 length: 15 amino acids, cysteine to phenylalanine. Of the read, only the CDR3 DNA is kept; its 45 bases are in frame from base 1. Trimming takes 1 base from V and 3 bases from J, and the germline ends sit 13 bases apart. The germline V gene encodes CDR1 KGHSH and CDR2 LQKENI.